This record concerns one T cell receptor beta chain sequence. Its specific antigen is unknown. No base qualities exist here, and no much larger clone lies one base off it. The source of the sample is a study of T cell changes during pregnancy in multiple sclerosis (dated by TCRdb to between 2017 and 2020). Background on the whole study: The study looked at changes in the T cell repertoire across pregnancy in women with multiple sclerosis.

The germline V gene encodes CDR1 MNHEY and CDR2 SMNVEV (reference sequence). The CDR3 sequence holds 13 residues, the cysteine and phenylalanine included. Only CDR3 DNA remains: 39 bases, in frame from the first base. The germline V end is reduced by 4 bases and the J end by 6 bases; junction bases left unmatched: 1. Library generation was performed with the immunoSEQ multiplex PCR assay. TCRdb carries this immuneACCESS record with in-frame sequences only. Its versions omit some clonotypes, under half of them owing to an unresolved V gene in the studies checked, with the rest unexplained. For this sample the table gives about 49,000 clones, of which 85% to 95% were detected only once. The top ten clonotypes cover roughly 5.4% of the sample.

The material was CD8+ T cells from peripheral blood mononuclear cells, obtained before pregnancy. The receptor was isolated from a female donor with multiple sclerosis, enrolled in a pregnancy study. The sequence links TRBV27 to TRBJ1-2; TRBD1 aligns with 11 central bases. The encoded CDR3 is CASSWTGGNGYTF. The nucleotides read TGTGCCAGCAGTTGGACAGGGGGCAATGGCTACACCTTC.